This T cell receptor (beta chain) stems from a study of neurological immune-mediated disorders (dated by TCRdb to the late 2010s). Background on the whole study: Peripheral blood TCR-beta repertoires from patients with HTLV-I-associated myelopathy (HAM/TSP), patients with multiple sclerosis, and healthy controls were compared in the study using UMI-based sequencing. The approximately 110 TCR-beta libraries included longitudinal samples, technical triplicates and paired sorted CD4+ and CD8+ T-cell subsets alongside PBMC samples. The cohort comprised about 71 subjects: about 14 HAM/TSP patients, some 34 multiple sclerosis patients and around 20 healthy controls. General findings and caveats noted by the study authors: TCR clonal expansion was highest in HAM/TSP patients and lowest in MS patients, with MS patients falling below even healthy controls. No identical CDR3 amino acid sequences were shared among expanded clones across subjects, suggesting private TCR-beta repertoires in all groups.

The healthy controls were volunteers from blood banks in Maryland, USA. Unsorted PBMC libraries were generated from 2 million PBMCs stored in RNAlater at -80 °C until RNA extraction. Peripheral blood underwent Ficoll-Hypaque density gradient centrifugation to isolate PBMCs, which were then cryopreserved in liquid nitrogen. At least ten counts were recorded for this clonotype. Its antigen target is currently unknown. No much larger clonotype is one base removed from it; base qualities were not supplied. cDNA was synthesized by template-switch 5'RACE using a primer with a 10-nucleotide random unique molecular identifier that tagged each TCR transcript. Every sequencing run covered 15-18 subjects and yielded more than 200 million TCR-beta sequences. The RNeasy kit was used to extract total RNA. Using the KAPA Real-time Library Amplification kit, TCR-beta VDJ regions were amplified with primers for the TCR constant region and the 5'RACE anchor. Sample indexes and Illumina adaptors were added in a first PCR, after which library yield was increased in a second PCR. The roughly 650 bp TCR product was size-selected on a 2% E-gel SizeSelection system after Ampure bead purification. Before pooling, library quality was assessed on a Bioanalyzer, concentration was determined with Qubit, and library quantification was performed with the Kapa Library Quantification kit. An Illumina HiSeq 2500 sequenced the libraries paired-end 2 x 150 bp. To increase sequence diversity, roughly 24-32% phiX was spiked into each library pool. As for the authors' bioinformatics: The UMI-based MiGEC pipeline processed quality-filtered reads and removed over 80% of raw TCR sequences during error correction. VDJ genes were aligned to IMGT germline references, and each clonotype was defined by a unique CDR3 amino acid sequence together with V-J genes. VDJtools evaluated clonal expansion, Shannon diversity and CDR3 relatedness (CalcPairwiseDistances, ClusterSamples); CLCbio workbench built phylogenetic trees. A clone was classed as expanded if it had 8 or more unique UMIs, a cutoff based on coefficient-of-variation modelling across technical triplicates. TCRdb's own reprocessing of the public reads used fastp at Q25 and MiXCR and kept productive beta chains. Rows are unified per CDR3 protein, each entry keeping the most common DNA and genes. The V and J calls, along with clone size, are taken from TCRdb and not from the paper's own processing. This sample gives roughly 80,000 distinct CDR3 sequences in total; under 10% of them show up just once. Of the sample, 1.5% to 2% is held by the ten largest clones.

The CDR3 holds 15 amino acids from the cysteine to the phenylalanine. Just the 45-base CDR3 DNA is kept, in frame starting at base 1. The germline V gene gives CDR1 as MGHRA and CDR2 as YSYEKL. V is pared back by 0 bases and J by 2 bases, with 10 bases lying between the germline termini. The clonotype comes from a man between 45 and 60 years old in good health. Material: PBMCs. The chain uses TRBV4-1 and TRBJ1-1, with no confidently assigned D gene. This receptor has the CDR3 CASSQEAIPNTEAFF. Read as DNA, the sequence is TGCGCCAGCAGCCAAGAAGCGATCCCCAACACTGAAGCTTTCTTT.